The entry that follows covers one T cell receptor beta chain sequence. Its antigen is undetermined. TCRdb re-analyzed the 5' RACE reads; it lists each CDR3 protein once, without DNA. Its listing shows approximately 170,000 distinct CDR3 sequences. These data belong to a study of T cells expressing NK-cell markers. Study as a whole: One of eight sequenced donors was HCMV-seronegative; the other seven were seropositive. Study-level findings and limits: NKG2C+ dominant clonotype frequencies in roughly six donors were about 1.0-7.5% of CD8+ T cells.

This CDR3 is 17 amino acids long. Germline lookup yields CDR1 SEHNR and CDR2 FQNEAQ (reference sequence). The receptor comes from a man aged 18-69 years in good health. Material for sequencing was blood T cells: a sorted CD56 or NKG2C T cell subset, CD4+ or CD8+ T cells, or bulk PBMC T cells (not recorded which). The chain has TRBV7-9 and TRBJ2-3; the TCRdb D gene call, TRBD1, has no DNA to confirm it. The CDR3 protein is CASSPPLLTGGADTQYF. The full variable domain, completed using reference TRBV7-9 and TRBJ2-3, is DTGVSQNPRHKITKRGQNVTFRCDPISEHNRLYWYRQTLGQGPEFLTYFQNEAQLEKSRLLSDRFSAERPKGSFSTLEIQRTEQGDSAMYLCASSPPLLTGGADTQYFGPGTRLTVL.